The clone carrying this T cell receptor beta chain has just a few counts. This specimen comes from a study of T-cell reconstitution after alpha-beta-depleted transplantation in children. Preparing the TCRbeta library involved the use of unique molecular identifiers. TCRdb used MiXCR to reprocess the PCR reads, holding one entry per CDR3 protein. The sample shows some 490,000 distinct CDR3 sequences, roughly an eighth of them seen only once. The TCR sequence derives from a human donor who donated a stem cell graft to a child with combined immunodeficiency. The sample was PBMCs from the stem cell graft donor, taken from the stem cell graft.

In DNA form, the CDR3 reads TGTGCCAGCAGCTTAAGGAACAGGCCCCACGAGCAGTACTTC. It is translated as CASSLRNRPHEQYF. The rearrangement links TRBV7-9 to TRBJ2-7; a possible D gene is TRBD1 (5 bases). The CDR3 has 14 residues. Trimming removed 2 bases at V and 5 bases at J, with 13 bases between. Germline lookup yields CDR1 SEHNR and CDR2 FQNEAQ (reference sequence).